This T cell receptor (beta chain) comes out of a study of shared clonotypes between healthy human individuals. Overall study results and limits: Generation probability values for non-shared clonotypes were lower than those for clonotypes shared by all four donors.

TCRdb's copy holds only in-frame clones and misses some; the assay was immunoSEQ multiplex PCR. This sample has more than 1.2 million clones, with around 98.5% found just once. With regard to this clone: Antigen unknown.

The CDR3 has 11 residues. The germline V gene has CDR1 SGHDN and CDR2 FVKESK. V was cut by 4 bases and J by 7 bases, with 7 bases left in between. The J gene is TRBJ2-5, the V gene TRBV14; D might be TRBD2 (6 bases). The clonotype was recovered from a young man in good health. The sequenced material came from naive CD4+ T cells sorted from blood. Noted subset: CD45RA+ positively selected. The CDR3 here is CASSPGLTQYF. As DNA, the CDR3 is TGTGCCAGCAGCCCGGGACTGACCCAGTACTTC.